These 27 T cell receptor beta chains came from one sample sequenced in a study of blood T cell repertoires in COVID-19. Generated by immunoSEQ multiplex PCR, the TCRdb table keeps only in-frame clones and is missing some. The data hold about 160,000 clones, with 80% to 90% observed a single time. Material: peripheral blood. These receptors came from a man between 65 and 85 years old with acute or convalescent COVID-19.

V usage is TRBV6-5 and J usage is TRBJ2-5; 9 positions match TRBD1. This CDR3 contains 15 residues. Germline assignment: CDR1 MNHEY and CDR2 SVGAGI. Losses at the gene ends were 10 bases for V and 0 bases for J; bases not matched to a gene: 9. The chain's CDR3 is CATQTGQGYQETQYF. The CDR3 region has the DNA TGTGCCACCCAAACAGGACAGGGGTACCAAGAGACCCAGTACTTC.

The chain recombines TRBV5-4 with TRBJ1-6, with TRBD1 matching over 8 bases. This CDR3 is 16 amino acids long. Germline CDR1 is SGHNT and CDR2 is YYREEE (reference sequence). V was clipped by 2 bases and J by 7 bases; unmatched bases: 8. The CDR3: CASSFFQGAGNSPLHF. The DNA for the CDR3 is TGTGCCAGCAGCTTTTTTCAGGGGGCGGGAAATTCACCCCTCCACTTT.

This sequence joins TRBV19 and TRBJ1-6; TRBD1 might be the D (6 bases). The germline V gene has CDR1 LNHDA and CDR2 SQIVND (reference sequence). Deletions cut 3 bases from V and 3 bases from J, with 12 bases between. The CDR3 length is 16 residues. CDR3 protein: CASSMGDTFYNSPLHF. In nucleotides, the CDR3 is TGTGCCAGTAGTATGGGGGACACGTTCTATAATTCACCCCTCCACTTT.

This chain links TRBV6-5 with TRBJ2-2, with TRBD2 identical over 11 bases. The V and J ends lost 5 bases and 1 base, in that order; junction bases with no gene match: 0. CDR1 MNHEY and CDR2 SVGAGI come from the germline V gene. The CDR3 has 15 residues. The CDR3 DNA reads TGTGCCAGCAGTCTAGCGGGAGGGAACACCGGGGAGCTGTTTTTT. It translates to CASSLAGGNTGELFF.

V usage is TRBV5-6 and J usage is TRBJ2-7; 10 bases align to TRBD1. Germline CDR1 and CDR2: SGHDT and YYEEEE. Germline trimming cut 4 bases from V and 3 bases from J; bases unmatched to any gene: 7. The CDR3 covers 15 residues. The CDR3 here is CASSMPGQGLYEQYF. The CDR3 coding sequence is TGTGCCAGCAGCATGCCGGGACAGGGGCTCTACGAGCAGTACTTC.

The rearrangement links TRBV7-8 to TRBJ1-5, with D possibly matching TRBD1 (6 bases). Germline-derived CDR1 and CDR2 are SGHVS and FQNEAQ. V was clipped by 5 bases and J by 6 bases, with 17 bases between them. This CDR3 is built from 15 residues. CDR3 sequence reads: CASSVLGGIGQPQHF. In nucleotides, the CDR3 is TGTGCCAGCAGCGTACTAGGGGGAATAGGTCAGCCCCAGCATTTT. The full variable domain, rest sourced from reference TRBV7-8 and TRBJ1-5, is GAGVSQSPRYKVAKRGQDVALRCDPISGHVSLFWYQQALGQGPEFLTYFQNEAQLDKSGLPSDRFFAERPEGSVSTLKIQRTQQEDSAVYLCASSVLGGIGQPQHFGDGTRLSIL.

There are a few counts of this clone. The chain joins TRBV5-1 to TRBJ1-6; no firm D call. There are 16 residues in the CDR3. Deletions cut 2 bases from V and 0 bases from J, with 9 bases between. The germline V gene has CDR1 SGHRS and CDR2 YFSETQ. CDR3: CASSLLGSSYNSPLHF. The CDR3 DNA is TGCGCCAGCAGCTTATTAGGGAGCTCCTATAATTCACCCCTCCACTTT.

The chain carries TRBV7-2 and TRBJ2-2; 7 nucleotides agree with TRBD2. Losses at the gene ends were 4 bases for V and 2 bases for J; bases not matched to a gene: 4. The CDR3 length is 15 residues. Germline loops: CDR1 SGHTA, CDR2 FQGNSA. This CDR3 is CASSYGLVNTGELFF. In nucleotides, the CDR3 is TGTGCCAGCAGCTACGGACTAGTTAACACCGGGGAGCTGTTTTTT.

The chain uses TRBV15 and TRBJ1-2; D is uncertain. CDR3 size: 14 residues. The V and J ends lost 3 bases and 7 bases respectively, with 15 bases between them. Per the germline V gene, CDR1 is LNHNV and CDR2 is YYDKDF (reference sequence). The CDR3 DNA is TGTGCCACCAGCAGGGCGGGCCGCGAAGGTGGCTACACCTTC. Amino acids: CATSRAGREGGYTF.

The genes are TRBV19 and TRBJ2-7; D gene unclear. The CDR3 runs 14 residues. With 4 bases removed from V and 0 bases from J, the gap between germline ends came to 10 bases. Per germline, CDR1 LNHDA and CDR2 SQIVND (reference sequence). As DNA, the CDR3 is TGTGCCAGTAGTAGTGGCGGCATCTCCTACGAGCAGTACTTC. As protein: CASSSGGISYEQYF.

The CDR3 DNA reads as TGCAGCGTTAGAGGGACAGCCGTCAGTGAAAAACTGTTTTTT. This codes for CSVRGTAVSEKLFF. V and J are TRBV29-1 and TRBJ1-4; 7 positions agree with TRBD1. This CDR3 is 14 amino acids long. The germline gives CDR1 SQVTM, CDR2 ANQGSEA. J was trimmed by 7 bases and V by 5 bases; bases with no gene match: 10. The full variable domain, completed using reference TRBV29-1 and TRBJ1-4, is SAVISQKPSRDICQRGTSLTIQCQVDSQVTMMFWYRQQPGQSLTLIATANQGSEATYESGFVIDKFPISRPNLTFSTLTVSNMSPEDSSIYLCSVRGTAVSEKLFFGSGTQLSVL.

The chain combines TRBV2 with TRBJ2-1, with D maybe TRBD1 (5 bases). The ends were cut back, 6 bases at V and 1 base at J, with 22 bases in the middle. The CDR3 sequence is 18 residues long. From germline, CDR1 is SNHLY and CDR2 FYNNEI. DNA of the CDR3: TGTGCCAGCAGGCCCTCCCCGACAGCGTCGGAGTCCTACAATGAGCAGTTCTTC. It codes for CASRPSPTASESYNEQFF. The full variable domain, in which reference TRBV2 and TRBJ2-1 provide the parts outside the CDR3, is EPEVTQTPSHQVTQMGQEVILRCVPISNHLYFYWYRQILGQKVEFLVSFYNNEISEKSEIFDDQFSVERPDGSNFTLKIRSTKLEDSAMYFCASRPSPTASESYNEQFFGPGTRLTVL.

The CDR3 loop reads CATGVVQETQYF. The CDR3 DNA follows: TGTGCCACAGGGGTGGTCCAAGAGACCCAGTACTTC. The J gene is TRBJ2-5, the V gene TRBV2; a possible D gene is TRBD1 (6 bases). The germline V gene has CDR1 SNHLY and CDR2 FYNNEI. The CDR3 is 12 residues long. Trimming removed 10 bases at V and 1 base at J, with 10 bases between.

CDR3 sequence reads: CASSLVDSEAFF. The CDR3 DNA reads as TGTGCCAGCAGCTTAGTTGACAGTGAAGCTTTCTTT. The rearrangement joins TRBV7-8 to TRBJ1-1; tentative D call: TRBD1 (5 bases). This CDR3 comprises 12 residues. Germline CDR1 is SGHVS and CDR2 is FQNEAQ. Trimming left V 1 base short and J 7 bases short, with 7 bases between.

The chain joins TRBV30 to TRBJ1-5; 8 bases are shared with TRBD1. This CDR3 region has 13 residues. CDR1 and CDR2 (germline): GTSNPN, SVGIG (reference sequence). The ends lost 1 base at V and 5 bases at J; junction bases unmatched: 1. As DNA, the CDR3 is TGTGCCTGGAGTGCAGGGGGCGATCAGCCCCAGCATTTT. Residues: CAWSAGGDQPQHF.

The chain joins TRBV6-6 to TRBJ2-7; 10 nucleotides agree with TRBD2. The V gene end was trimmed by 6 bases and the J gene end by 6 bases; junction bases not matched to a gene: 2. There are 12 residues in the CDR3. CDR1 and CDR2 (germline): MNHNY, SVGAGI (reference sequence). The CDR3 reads CASRLAGSEQYF. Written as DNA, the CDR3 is TGTGCCAGCAGACTAGCGGGAAGCGAGCAGTACTTC.

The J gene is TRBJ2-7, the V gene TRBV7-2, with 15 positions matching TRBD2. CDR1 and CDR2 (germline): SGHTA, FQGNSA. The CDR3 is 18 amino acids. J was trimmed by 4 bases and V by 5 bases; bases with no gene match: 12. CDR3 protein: CASSRGTSGRRLGYEQYF. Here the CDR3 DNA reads TGTGCCAGCAGCCGCGGGACTAGCGGGAGGCGGTTGGGTTACGAGCAGTACTTC.

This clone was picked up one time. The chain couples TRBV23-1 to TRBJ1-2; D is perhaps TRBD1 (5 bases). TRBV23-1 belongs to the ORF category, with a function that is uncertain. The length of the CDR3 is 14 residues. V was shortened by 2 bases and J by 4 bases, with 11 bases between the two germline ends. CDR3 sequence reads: CASSQQGPTYGYTF. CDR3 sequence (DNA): TGCGCCAGCAGTCAACAGGGCCCTACCTATGGCTACACCTTC.

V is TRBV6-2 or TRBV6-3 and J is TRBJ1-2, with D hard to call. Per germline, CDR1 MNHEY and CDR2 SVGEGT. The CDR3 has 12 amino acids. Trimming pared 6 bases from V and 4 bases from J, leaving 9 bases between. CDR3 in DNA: TGTGCCAGCAGCACAACCCCCTATGGCTACACCTTC. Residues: CASSTTPYGYTF.

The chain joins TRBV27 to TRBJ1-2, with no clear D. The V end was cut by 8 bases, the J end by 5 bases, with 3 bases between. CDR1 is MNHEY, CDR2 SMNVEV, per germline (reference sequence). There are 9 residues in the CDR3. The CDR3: CASHYGYTF. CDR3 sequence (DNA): TGTGCCAGCCATTATGGCTACACCTTC.

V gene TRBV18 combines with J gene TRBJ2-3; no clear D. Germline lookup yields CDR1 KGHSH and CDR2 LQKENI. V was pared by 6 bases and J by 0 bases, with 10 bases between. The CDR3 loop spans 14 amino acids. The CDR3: CASSAATSTDTQYF. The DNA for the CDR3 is TGTGCCAGCTCCGCGGCGACGAGCACAGATACGCAGTATTTT. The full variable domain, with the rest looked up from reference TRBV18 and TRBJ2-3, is NAGVMQNPRHLVRRRGQEARLRCSPMKGHSHVYWYRQLPEEGLKFMVYLQKENIIDESGMPKERFSAEFPKEGPSILRIQQVVRGDSAAYFCASSAATSTDTQYFGPGTRLTVL.

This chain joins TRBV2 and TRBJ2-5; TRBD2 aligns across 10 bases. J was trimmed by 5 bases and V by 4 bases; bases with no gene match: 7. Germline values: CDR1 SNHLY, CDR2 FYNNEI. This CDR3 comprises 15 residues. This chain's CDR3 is CASSARAGGPETQYF. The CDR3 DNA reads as TGTGCCAGCAGTGCGCGAGCGGGAGGGCCCGAGACCCAGTACTTC. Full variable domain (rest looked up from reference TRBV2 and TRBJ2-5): EPEVTQTPSHQVTQMGQEVILRCVPISNHLYFYWYRQILGQKVEFLVSFYNNEISEKSEIFDDQFSVERPDGSNFTLKIRSTKLEDSAMYFCASSARAGGPETQYFGPGTRLLVL.

The CDR3 nucleotides read TGTGCCAGCAGCCCTTCTGTGACAAACACTGAAGCTTTCTTT. Its translation is CASSPSVTNTEAFF. The V and J genes are TRBV7-3 and TRBJ1-1; D gene uncertain. There are 14 residues in the CDR3. V lost 5 bases and J 2 bases, leaving 12 bases between the germline ends. From germline, CDR1 is SGHTA and CDR2 FQGTGA.

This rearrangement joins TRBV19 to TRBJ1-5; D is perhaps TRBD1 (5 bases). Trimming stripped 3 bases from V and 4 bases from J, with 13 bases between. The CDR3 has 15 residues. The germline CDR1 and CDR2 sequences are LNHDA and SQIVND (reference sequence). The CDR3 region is CASSISGSNNQPQHF. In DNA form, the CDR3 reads TGTGCCAGTAGTATTTCAGGGTCAAATAATCAGCCCCAGCATTTT. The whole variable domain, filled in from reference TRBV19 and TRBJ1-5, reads DGGITQSPKYLFRKEGQNVTLSCEQNLNHDAMYWYRQDPGQGLRLIYYSQIVNDFQKGDIAEGYSVSREKKESFPLTVTSAQKNPTAFYLCASSISGSNNQPQHFGDGTRLSIL.

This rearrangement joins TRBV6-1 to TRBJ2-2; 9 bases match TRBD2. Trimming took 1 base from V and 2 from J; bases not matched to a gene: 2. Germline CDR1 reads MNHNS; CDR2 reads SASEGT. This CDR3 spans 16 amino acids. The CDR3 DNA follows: TGTGCCAGCAGTGAAGGACTAGCGGAAAACACCGGGGAGCTGTTTTTT. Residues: CASSEGLAENTGELFF.

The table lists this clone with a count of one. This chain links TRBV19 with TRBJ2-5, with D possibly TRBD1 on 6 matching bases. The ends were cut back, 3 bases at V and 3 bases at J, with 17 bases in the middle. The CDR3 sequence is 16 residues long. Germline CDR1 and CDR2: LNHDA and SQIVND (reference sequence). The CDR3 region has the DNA TGTGCCAGTAGTATGGGGGCAGCAATAAACAAAGAGACCCAGTACTTC. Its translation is CASSMGAAINKETQYF.

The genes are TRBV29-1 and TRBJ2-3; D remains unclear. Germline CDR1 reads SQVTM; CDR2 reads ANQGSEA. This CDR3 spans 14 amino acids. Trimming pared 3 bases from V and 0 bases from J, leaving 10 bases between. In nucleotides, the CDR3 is TGCAGCGTTGACGCCACAGCTAGCACAGATACGCAGTATTTT. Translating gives CSVDATASTDTQYF.